The 9 T cell receptor beta chains reported below all come from one sample, sequenced in a study of PD-1 blockade in mismatch repair-deficient tumors. Profiling relied on immunoSEQ multiplex PCR, and the TCRdb table lists in-frame clones only, not all of them. Among over 100,000 clones, about 80% were seen once, and the ten largest hold 4% to 6%. This specimen consisted of peripheral blood, obtained about 60 weeks after starting pembrolizumab. The receptor set was obtained from an adult with mismatch repair-deficient cancer.

The chain joins TRBV11-3 to TRBJ2-1, with D tentatively TRBD2 (6 bases). The germline CDR1 and CDR2 sequences are SGHNT and YENEEA. V was clipped by 8 bases and J by 5 bases, with 16 bases between them. CDR3 length: 14 residues. DNA of the CDR3: TGTGCCAGCCAGCCTTTCGGGAGCAACAATGAGCAGTTCTTC. Encoded protein: CASQPFGSNNEQFF.

V is TRBV5-1 and J is TRBJ1-5; D possibly corresponds to TRBD1 (5 bases). Between the trimmed V and J ends, which lost 0 bases and 8 bases, there was a span of 9 bases. This CDR3 is built from 13 residues. Germline lookup yields CDR1 SGHRS and CDR2 YFSETQ. This CDR3 is CASSLASGEPQHF. The CDR3 coding sequence is TGCGCCAGCAGCTTGGCCTCGGGGGAGCCCCAGCATTTT. The whole variable domain, remainder taken from reference TRBV5-1 and TRBJ1-5, is KAGVTQTPRYLIKTRGQQVTLSCSPISGHRSVSWYQQTPGQGLQFLFEYFSETQRNKGNFPGRFSGRQFSNSRSEMNVSTLELGDSALYLCASSLASGEPQHFGDGTRLSIL.

This chain links TRBV6-6 with TRBJ1-3; D ambiguous. Germline V lookup: CDR1 MNHNY, CDR2 SVGAGI (reference sequence). Trimming took 2 bases from V and 0 from J, leaving 8 bases between them. This CDR3 spans 15 amino acids. The CDR3 spells CASSYDGLSGNTIYF. In nucleotides, the CDR3 is TGTGCCAGCAGTTACGACGGTCTCTCTGGAAACACCATATATTTT.

J is TRBJ2-1 and V is TRBV4-2, with D possibly called TRBD1 or TRBD2 (6 bases each). V shed 0 bases and J shed 9 bases, with 18 bases lying between them. The CDR3 length is 16 residues. Germline V lookup: CDR1 LGHNA, CDR2 YNFKEQ. The CDR3 coding sequence is TGTGCCAGCAGCCAAGATACTGGAGGGGGGAGCGGTGAGCAGTTCTTC. It yields the protein CASSQDTGGGSGEQFF.

The rearrangement links TRBV7-6 to TRBJ2-1; 11 bases are shared with TRBD2. Losses at the gene ends were 5 bases for V and 7 bases for J; bases not matched to a gene: 7. Germline V lookup: CDR1 SGHVS, CDR2 FNYEAQ. The CDR3 is 15 amino acids. In nucleotides, the CDR3 is TGTGCCAGCAGCCCCACTAGCGGGAGTATGAATGAGCAGTTCTTC. Its protein product is CASSPTSGSMNEQFF.

The chain is built from TRBV15 and TRBJ2-2; D may correspond to TRBD1 or TRBD2 (6 bases each). The CDR3 sequence is 12 residues long. The V end was cut by 11 bases, the J end by 6 bases, with 13 bases between. From germline, CDR1 is LNHNV and CDR2 YYDKDF (reference sequence). CDR3 residues: CAARGLAGELFF. CDR3 nucleotide sequence: TGTGCCGCCCGGGGGCTGGCCGGGGAGCTGTTTTTT.

The V gene is TRBV5-6, the J gene TRBJ2-2; 8 nucleotides align to TRBD1. V trimming: 4 bases; J trimming: 7 bases; junction bases outside the gene matches: 15. This CDR3 contains 17 residues. CDR1 SGHDT and CDR2 YYEEEE come from the germline V gene. The CDR3, as DNA: TGTGCCAGCAGCCACCTGCGGGGACAGGAAAATTTCGGGGAGCTGTTTTTT. Amino acid sequence: CASSHLRGQENFGELFF.

The chain links TRBV5-8 to TRBJ2-3; tentatively, D is TRBD2 (5 bases). The CDR3 is 17 amino acids. V lost 5 bases, J lost 2 bases, and 21 bases lay in between. Germline CDR1 and CDR2: SGHTS and YDEGEE. CDR3 coding DNA: TGTGCCAGCAGTTTATTAGCACCAAAGGGAGTCACAGATACGCAGTATTTT. It codes for CASSLLAPKGVTDTQYF.

This sequence joins TRBV6-1 and TRBJ1-5; a possible D gene is TRBD1 (5 bases). V was shortened by 5 bases and J by 0 bases, with 11 bases between the two germline ends. This CDR3 has 15 amino acids. The germline CDR1 and CDR2 sequences are MNHNS and SASEGT. The CDR3 coding sequence is TGTGCCAGCAGTCCGGACAACTATAGCAATCAGCCCCAGCATTTT. Its protein product is CASSPDNYSNQPQHF.